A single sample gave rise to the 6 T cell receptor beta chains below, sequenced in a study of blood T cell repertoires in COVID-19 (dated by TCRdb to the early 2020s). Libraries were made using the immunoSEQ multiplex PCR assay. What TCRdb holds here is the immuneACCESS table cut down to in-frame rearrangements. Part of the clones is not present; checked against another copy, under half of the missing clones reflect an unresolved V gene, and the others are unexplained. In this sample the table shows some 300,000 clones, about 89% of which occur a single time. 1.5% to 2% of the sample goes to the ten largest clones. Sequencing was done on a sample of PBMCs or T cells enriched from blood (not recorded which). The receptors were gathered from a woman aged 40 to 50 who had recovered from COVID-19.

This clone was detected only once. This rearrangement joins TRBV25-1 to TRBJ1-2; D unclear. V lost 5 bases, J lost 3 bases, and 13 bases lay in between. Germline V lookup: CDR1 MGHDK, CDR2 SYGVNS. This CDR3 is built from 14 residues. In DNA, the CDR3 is TGTGCCAGCAGTCCCACGGAGACGGACTATGGCTACACCTTC. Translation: CASSPTETDYGYTF.

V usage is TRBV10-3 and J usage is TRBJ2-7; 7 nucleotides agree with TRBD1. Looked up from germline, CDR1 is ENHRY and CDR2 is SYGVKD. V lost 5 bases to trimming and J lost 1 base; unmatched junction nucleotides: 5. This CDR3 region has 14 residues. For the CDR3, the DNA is TGTGCCATCAGTTCCGACAGGGTGTCCTACGAGCAGTACTTC. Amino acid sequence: CAISSDRVSYEQYF.

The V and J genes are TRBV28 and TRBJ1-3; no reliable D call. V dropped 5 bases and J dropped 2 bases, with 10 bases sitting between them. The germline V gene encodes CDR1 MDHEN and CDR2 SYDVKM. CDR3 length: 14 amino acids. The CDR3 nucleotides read TGTGCCAGCAGTACCATAGTGGCTGGAAACACCATATATTTT. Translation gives CASSTIVAGNTIYF.

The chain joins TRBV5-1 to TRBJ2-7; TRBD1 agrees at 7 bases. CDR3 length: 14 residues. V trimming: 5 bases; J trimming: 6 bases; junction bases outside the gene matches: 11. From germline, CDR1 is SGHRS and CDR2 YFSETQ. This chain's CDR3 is CASRRDSTYIEQYF. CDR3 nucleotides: TGCGCCAGCAGACGGGACAGTACATACATCGAGCAGTACTTC.

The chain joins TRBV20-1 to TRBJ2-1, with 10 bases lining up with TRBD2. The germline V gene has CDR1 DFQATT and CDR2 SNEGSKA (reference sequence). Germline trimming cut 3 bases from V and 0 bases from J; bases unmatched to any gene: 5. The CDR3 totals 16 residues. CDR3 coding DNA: TGCAGTGCTAGTTATCCTAGCGGGGGCTCCTACAATGAGCAGTTCTTC. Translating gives CSASYPSGGSYNEQFF.

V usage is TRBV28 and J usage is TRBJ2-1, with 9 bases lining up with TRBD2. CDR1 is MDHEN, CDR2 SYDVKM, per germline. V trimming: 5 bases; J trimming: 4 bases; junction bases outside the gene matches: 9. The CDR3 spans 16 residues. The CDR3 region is CASSHSGLAKYNEQFF. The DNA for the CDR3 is TGTGCCAGCAGTCATTCAGGACTAGCGAAGTACAATGAGCAGTTCTTC.